A single sample is the source of the 10 T cell receptor beta chains below, sequenced in a study of cytomegalovirus exposure and HLA in healthy donors (dated by TCRdb to about 2017). The library was generated by the immunoSEQ multiplex PCR assay. TCRdb limited this immuneACCESS table to in-frame rearrangements with V and J called. A share of clones is missing; checked studies link under half to unresolved V genes, and the rest is unexplained. The sample table shows under 100,000 clones, and approximately 96% are seen once. The ten largest clonotypes hold 0.6% to 0.85% of the sample. Source material: PBMCs. These receptors were obtained from a man between 18 and 35 years old in good health and CMV-seronegative.

The chain links TRBV19 to TRBJ2-7; 8 nucleotides line up with TRBD2. With 1 base clipped from V and 3 bases from J, the junction kept 5 bases outside the gene matches. This CDR3 comprises 15 residues. Germline V lookup: CDR1 LNHDA, CDR2 SQIVND (reference sequence). The DNA of the CDR3 is TGTGCCAGTAGTATAGCCCTAGCGGGCTTCTACGAGCAGTACTTC. Its translation is CASSIALAGFYEQYF.

V and J are TRBV5-6 and TRBJ1-1; 8 bases match TRBD1. Germline CDR1 SGHDT, CDR2 YYEEEE. V lost 1 base to trimming and J lost 6 bases; unmatched junction nucleotides: 5. The CDR3 has 14 amino acids. The CDR3 nucleotides read TGTGCCAGCAGCTTGTGGACAGGGCTTTCTGAAGCTTTCTTT. This codes for CASSLWTGLSEAFF.

The J gene is TRBJ2-1, the V gene TRBV6-6; 12 nucleotides align to TRBD1. This CDR3 is 16 amino acids long. Germline V gene sequence: CDR1 MNHNY, CDR2 SVGAGI (reference sequence). The V segment lost 6 bases and the J segment 7 bases; nucleotides outside the gene matches: 10. The CDR3 loop reads CASSPVGQGAGNEQFF. CDR3 nucleotide sequence: TGTGCCAGCAGCCCTGTGGGACAGGGGGCGGGGAATGAGCAGTTCTTC.

This clone occurred a few times. The chain carries TRBV5-1 and TRBJ1-2; D gene ambiguous. In germline, CDR1 is SGHRS, CDR2 YFSETQ. The CDR3 extends over 13 amino acids. Trimming pared 2 bases from V and 2 bases from J, leaving 7 bases between. Written as DNA, the CDR3 is TGCGCCAGCAGCTTTACCGGGAACTATGGCTACACCTTC. This sequence encodes CASSFTGNYGYTF.

This rearrangement joins TRBV14 to TRBJ2-1; possible D gene TRBD2, 6 bases. This CDR3 region has 14 residues. Trimming shortened V by 6 bases and J by 9 bases, and 18 bases separated the two germline ends. Germline V gene sequence: CDR1 SGHDN, CDR2 FVKESK. CDR3 sequence: CASRTGSVTGEQFF. The DNA of the CDR3 is TGTGCCAGCAGAACCGGGAGTGTAACCGGTGAGCAGTTCTTC.

This chain links TRBV20-1 with TRBJ1-5; no clear D gene. V gave up 6 bases and J gave up 9 bases, with 9 bases separating them. CDR1 is DFQATT and CDR2 is SNEGSKA in the germline V gene (reference sequence). CDR3 length: 10 amino acids. CDR3 sequence (DNA): TGCAGTGCCTTATCAGGGCCCCAGCATTTT. This translates into CSALSGPQHF.

The chain uses TRBV5-1 and TRBJ2-7; 13 nucleotides match TRBD2. The germline V gene has CDR1 SGHRS and CDR2 YFSETQ. There are 16 residues in the CDR3. With V trimmed by 0 bases and J by 4 bases, 4 bases remained unmatched. The CDR3 protein is CASSLDPTSGRYEQYV. The CDR3 DNA is TGCGCCAGCAGCTTGGACCCGACTAGCGGGAGGTACGAGCAGTACGTC.

This clone was counted once. The chain carries TRBV5-6 and TRBJ1-2; D unresolved. This CDR3 has 12 amino acids. Trimming stripped 0 bases from V and 8 bases from J, with 8 bases between. CDR1 and CDR2 (germline): SGHDT, YYEEEE. The CDR3 spells CASSLVAGGYTF. For the CDR3, the DNA is TGTGCCAGCAGCTTGGTGGCGGGCGGCTACACCTTC.

The V and J genes are TRBV15 and TRBJ2-3; D is perhaps TRBD2 (6 bases). Germline-derived CDR1 and CDR2 are LNHNV and YYDKDF (reference sequence). The CDR3 length is 17 residues. The germline V and J ends were trimmed by 4 bases and 3 bases, with 20 bases remaining between them. CDR3 sequence: CATSIRASGRGTDTQYF. The CDR3 DNA reads as TGTGCCACCAGCATAAGGGCGTCCGGCCGGGGGACAGATACGCAGTATTTT.

CDR3 in amino acids: CSVVDAHERGETQYF. CDR3 nucleotide sequence: TGCAGCGTTGTGGACGCACATGAACGGGGAGAGACCCAGTACTTC. The chain couples TRBV29-1 to TRBJ2-5; possible D gene TRBD2, 5 bases. This CDR3 is 15 amino acids long. Per germline, CDR1 SQVTM and CDR2 ANQGSEA. The V and J ends lost 4 bases and 4 bases respectively, with 19 bases between them.